This T cell receptor (beta chain) came from a study of T-cell memory formation after mild COVID-19 (dated by TCRdb to the early 2020s). Regarding the complete study: TCR sequence clusters from the two donors were found to be largely donor specific. In a couple of donors, T-cell clones that expanded and contracted after mild COVID-19 were tracked by sequencing TCRalpha and TCRbeta repertoires over time. The cohort was made up of two young adult volunteers, one female and one male, who were previously healthy. Broader findings and caveats from the paper: Some responding clones were found in pre-infection memory, which suggests that pre-existing cross-reactive memory T cells took part in the SARS-CoV-2 response. Contracting CD4+ clones were located mainly in the CM and EM memory subsets, whereas CD8+ clones were found to be enriched in EMRA. Only two mild cases were covered by the study, and larger cohorts that include severe cases with pre-infection samples were considered necessary. Balanced CD4/CD8 phenotypes were observed for clones contracting from day 15 to 85, whereas a bias towards CD4+ was observed for a second wave of clones expanding from day 15 to 37. SARS-CoV-2 specificity was not confirmed for the second-wave clones peaking on day 37.

Sequenced using an Illumina NovaSeq 6000. cDNA libraries for TCRalpha and TCRbeta were prepared by 5'RACE using constant-segment primers, with sample barcodes and unique molecular identifiers added. Trizol reagent was used to extract RNA from every sample. Amplification of the libraries took two PCR steps, and the second step added a second sample barcode plus Illumina TruSeq adapters. Libraries were sequenced on an Illumina NovaSeq with 2 x 150 bp paired-end reads. On the authors' methods: Reads were demultiplexed and collapsed into UMI-guided consensus sequences with migec v1.2.7. Using mixcr v2.1.11, the UMI consensuses were aligned to TRA and TRB V and J templates and assembled into clonotypes. A clonotype was counted as expanded or contracted only when both edgeR and NoisET called the clonotype significant, with the noise models trained on biological replicates. For edgeR calls, a false discovery rate-adjusted p below 0.01 and a log2 fold-change threshold of 1 were applied. PCA with hierarchical clustering of max-normalized trajectories of the 1000 most abundant clonotypes was used as exploratory dynamics analysis. The CD4 or CD8 phenotype of responding clones was assigned using the separately sequenced CD4+ and CD8+ repertoires. The public reads were reprocessed in TCRdb via fastp at Q25 and MiXCR, keeping in-frame beta chains. Every CDR3 protein is listed once, alongside the most common genes and DNA of its rows. The V and J calls shown here were made by TCRdb, not taken from the authors' results. The table for this sample lists approximately 290,000 distinct CDR3 sequences; 7% to 10% of them were counted only once. The top ten constitute under 25% of the sample.

The germline V gene supplies CDR1 ENHRY and CDR2 SYGVKD. V trim: 8 bases; J trim: 3 bases; unmatched bases: 3. The CDR3 sequence holds 13 residues, the cysteine and phenylalanine included. Solely the CDR3 DNA is kept, with 39 bases framed from the first base. Of note for this clonotype: This clone's antigen is unknown. No quality values exist for individual bases; no much larger clone is one base distant.

PBMCs were isolated by Ficoll-Paque density gradient centrifugation. Sequencing input: PBMCs or a T cell subset sorted from them (not recorded which). The sequence derives from a man in his late teens or twenties who had mild COVID-19 (a few samples of this study predate the infection). The sample titles of this study are shuffled in the database, so cell type and time point are left out; the donor was told from shared clones. The chain uses TRBV10-3 and TRBJ1-4; TRBD1 agrees with 7 junctional bases. The DNA is TGTGCCATCGGGGGACAGCCTAATGAAAAACTGTTTTTT. Protein translation: CAIGGQPNEKLFF.